This TCR beta chain came from a study of T cell responses to AZD1222 COVID-19 vaccine listed by TCRdb under 2021. At the level of the whole study: AZD1222 recipients whose second dose came at about 4 weeks and those whose second dose came at about 12 weeks were combined into one group, since spike-specific TCR depth and breadth did not differ between the two schedules. Trial participants were enrolled into age subgroups of 18-55, 56-69 and 70-plus years, which contained 148, 28 and 57 TCR-sequenced participants, respectively. A total of 233 trial participants underwent TCR sequencing, of whom roughly 210 received two doses of AZD1222 and about 26 received two doses of the MenACWY control vaccine. Study-level results and caveats: The whole spike protein was spanned by vaccine-associated CD4 TCRs, and dominant responses were seen in regions 160-218 and 743-854. Conclusions about previously exposed vaccinees were limited because only a handful of AZD1222 recipients were SARS-CoV-2 seropositive at baseline. Reportedly, close to half of the unique spike-specific TCRs recognized epitopes lying outside the regions that are mutated in the B.1.351 and B.1.1.7 variants. Participants were mostly white British, with more females than males. The authors suggested clonal diversity may have been underestimated. After two AZD1222 doses, both the breadth and the depth of spike-specific TCRs were significantly higher than at day 0 and than in MenACWY recipients. The 56-69-year group was small, and its depth increase did not reach significance, likely because of low power. Because no day 14 peak-response samples were available, repertoires were characterized only after the peak T cell response.

From the cysteine up to the phenylalanine, the CDR3 has a length of 16 residues. Only CDR3 DNA remains: 48 bases, in frame from the first base. CDR1 and CDR2 are drawn from the germline V gene (reference sequence): MNHEY, SMNVEV. The junction carries 16 bases between V and J, which are trimmed by 0 bases and 4 bases respectively. On this clone itself: Its antigen remains unidentified. No clone much larger than this one lies a single base away; base qualities are absent. This specimen includes other DNA sequences encoding the same CDR3.

The CDR3 regions of human TCRbeta chains were subjected to immunosequencing. From the authors' description of their analysis: TCRs in the repertoires were matched against a reference library of SARS-CoV-2-specific TCRs that had been generated with the MIRA antigen-specificity platform. Breadth was defined as the fraction of unique TCRs that were SARS-CoV-2-associated. Depth was defined as the fraction of total T cells that were SARS-CoV-2-associated. Using the MIRA data, each spike-specific TCR was mapped to the spike region that the TCR reacts to and placed in a CD4 or CD8 class. Log10-transformed breadth and depth values were compared by one-way ANOVA with Sidak's multiple comparisons tests. Here the immuneACCESS table is served through TCRdb, limited to in-frame sequences with V and J called. Missing clones are a known gap in these copies; in checked studies unresolved V genes cover under half, and the rest lacks a known reason. That table furnishes V, J and clone size, whereas the DNA furnished D and trimming. In all, the sample holds approximately 140,000 clones, and roughly 89% of those were seen once. 4% to 6% of the sample lies in the top ten.

What this sample's time point label stands for: baseline before first vaccination. The vaccinee samples were drawn from two UK trials, COV001 and COV002, one of which was a single-blind randomized controlled phase 2/3 trial testing AZD1222 (ChAdOx1 nCoV-19) in healthy adults. Trial participant PBMC samples were collected at day 0 and day 28 after the second dose for TCRbeta chain sequencing. The receptor's source is an adult in good health. Recombination connected TRBV27 to TRBJ2-7; a weak D assignment points to TRBD2 (6 bases agree). Sequencing was performed on peripheral blood, taken on day 0 of AZD1222 vaccination. The CDR3 region reads CASSLSGRGKSYEQYF. The nucleotides read TGTGCCAGCAGTTTATCAGGGCGGGGCAAGTCTTACGAGCAGTACTTC.